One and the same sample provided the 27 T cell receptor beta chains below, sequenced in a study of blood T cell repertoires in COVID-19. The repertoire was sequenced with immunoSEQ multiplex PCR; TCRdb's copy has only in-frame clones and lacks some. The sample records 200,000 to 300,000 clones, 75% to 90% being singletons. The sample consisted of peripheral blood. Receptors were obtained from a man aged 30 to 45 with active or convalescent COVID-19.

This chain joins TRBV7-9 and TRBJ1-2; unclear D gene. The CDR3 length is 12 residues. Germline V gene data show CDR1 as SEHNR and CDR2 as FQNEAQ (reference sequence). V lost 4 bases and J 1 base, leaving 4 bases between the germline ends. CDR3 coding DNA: TGTGCCAGCAGCTCCCTTAACTATGGCTACACCTTC. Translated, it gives CASSSLNYGYTF.

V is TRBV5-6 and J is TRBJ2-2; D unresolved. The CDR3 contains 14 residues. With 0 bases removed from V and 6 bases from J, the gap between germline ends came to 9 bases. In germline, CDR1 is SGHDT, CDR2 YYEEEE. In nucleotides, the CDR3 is TGTGCCAGCAGCTTGGTCCGGTCATCCGGGGAGCTGTTTTTT. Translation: CASSLVRSSGELFF.

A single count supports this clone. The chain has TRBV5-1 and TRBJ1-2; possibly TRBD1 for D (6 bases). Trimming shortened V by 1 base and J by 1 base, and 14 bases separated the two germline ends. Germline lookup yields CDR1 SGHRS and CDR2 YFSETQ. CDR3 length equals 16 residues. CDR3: CASSLTGQGNNYGYTF. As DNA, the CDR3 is TGCGCCAGCAGCTTGACCGGCCAGGGGAATAACTATGGCTACACCTTC. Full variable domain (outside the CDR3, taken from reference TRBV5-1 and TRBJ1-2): KAGVTQTPRYLIKTRGQQVTLSCSPISGHRSVSWYQQTPGQGLQFLFEYFSETQRNKGNFPGRFSGRQFSNSRSEMNVSTLELGDSALYLCASSLTGQGNNYGYTFGSGTRLTVV.

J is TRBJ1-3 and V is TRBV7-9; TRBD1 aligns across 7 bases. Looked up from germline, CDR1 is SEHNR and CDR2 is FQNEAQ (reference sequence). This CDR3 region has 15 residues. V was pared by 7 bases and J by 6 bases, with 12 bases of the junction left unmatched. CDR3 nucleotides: TGTGCCAGCAAAGATTTGGGGACAGAACCAAACACCATATATTTT. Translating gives CASKDLGTEPNTIYF.

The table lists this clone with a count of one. Here the CDR3 DNA reads TGTGCCAGCACTGTCTCAGGGAGGTATCAGCCCCAGCATTTT. It is translated as CASTVSGRYQPQHF. The rearrangement links TRBV6-5 to TRBJ1-5; D might be TRBD1 (5 bases). This CDR3 is 14 amino acids long. Germline CDR1 is MNHEY and CDR2 is SVGAGI. Trimming removed 7 bases at V and 5 bases at J, with 15 bases between.

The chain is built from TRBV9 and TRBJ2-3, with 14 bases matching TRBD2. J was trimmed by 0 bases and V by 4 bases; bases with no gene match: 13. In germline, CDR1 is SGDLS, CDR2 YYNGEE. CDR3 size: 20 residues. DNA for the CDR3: TGTGCCAGCAGCCCCAGGGGACTAGCGGGGGAGTTGTCTAGCACAGATACGCAGTATTTT. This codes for CASSPRGLAGELSSTDTQYF.

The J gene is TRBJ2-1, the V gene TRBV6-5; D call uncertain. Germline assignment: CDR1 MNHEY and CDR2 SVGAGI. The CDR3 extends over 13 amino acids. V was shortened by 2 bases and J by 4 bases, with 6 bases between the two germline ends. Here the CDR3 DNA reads TGTGCCAGCAGTTACCGCCAGTACAATGAGCAGTTCTTC. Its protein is CASSYRQYNEQFF.

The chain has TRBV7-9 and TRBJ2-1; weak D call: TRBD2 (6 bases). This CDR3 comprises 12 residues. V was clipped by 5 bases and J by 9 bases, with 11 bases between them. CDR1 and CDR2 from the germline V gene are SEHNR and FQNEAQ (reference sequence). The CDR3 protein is CASSPAEGEQFF. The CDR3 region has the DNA TGTGCCAGCAGCCCAGCGGAGGGTGAGCAGTTCTTC.

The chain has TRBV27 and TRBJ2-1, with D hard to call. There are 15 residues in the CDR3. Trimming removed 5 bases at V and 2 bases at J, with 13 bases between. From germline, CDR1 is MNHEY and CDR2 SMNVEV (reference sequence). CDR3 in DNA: TGTGCCAGCAGTCGCGAGAGACAACCCTACAATGAGCAGTTCTTC. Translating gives CASSRERQPYNEQFF.

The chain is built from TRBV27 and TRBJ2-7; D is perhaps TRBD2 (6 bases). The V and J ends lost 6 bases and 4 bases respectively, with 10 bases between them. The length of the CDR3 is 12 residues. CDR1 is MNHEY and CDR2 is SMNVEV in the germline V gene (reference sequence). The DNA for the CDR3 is TGTGCCAGCAGGGGGACTTGGTACGAGCAGTACTTC. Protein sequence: CASRGTWYEQYF.

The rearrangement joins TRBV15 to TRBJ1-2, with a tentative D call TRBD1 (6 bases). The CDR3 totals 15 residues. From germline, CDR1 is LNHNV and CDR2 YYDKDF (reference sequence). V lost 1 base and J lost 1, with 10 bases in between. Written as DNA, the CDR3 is TGTGCCACCAGCAGAGGGGACACCCTTAACTATGGCTACACCTTC. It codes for CATSRGDTLNYGYTF.

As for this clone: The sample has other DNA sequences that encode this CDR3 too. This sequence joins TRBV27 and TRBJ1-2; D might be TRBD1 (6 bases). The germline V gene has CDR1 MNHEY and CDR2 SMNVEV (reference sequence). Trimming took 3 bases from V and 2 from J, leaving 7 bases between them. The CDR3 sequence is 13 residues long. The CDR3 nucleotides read TGTGCCAGCAGTTTGCAGGGGAACTATGGCTACACCTTC. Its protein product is CASSLQGNYGYTF.

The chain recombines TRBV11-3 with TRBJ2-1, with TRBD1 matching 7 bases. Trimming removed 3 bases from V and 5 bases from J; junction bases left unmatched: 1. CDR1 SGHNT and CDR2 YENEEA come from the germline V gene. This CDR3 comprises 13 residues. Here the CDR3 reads CASSLTGHNEQFF. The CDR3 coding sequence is TGTGCCAGCAGCTTGACAGGGCACAATGAGCAGTTCTTC.

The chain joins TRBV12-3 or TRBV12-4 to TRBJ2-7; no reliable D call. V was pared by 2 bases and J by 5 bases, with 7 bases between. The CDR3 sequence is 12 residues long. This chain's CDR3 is CASSLTLDEQYF. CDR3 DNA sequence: TGTGCCAGCAGTTTAACCCTAGACGAGCAGTACTTC.

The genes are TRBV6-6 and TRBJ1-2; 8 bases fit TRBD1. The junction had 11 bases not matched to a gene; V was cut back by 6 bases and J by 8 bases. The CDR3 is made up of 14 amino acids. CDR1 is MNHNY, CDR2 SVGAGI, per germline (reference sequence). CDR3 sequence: CASSPDRGPEGYTF. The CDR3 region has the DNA TGTGCCAGCAGCCCCGACAGGGGCCCGGAGGGCTACACCTTC.

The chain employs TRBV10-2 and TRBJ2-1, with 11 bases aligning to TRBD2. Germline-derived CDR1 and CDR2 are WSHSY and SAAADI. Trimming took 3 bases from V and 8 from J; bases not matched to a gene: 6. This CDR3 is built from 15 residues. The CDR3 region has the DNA TGCGCCAGCAGTGATGGGACTAGCGGATTGGATGAGCAGTTCTTC. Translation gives CASSDGTSGLDEQFF.

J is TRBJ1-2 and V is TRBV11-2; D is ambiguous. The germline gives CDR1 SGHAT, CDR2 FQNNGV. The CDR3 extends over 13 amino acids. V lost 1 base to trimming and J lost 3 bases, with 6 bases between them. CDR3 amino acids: CASSLGQYYGYTF. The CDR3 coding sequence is TGTGCCAGCAGCTTAGGGCAGTACTATGGCTACACCTTC.

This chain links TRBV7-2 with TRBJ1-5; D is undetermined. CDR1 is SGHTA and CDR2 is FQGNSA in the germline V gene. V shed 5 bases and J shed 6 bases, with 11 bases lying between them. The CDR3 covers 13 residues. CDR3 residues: CASSIGRSQPQHF. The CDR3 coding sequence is TGTGCCAGCAGCATCGGGAGGTCTCAGCCCCAGCATTTT.

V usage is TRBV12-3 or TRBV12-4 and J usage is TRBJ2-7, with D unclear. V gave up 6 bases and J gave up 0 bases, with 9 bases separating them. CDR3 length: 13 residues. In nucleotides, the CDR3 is TGTGCCAGCAGACGAGGTCTCTCCTACGAGCAGTACTTC. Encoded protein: CASRRGLSYEQYF.

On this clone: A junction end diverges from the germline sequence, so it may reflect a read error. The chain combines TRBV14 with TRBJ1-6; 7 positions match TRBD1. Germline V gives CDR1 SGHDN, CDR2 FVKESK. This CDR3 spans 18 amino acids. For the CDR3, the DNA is TGTGCCAGCAGCAAAGAAACAGGGGTGAGCTCCTATAATTCACCCCTCCACTTT. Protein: CASSKETGVSSYNSPLHF.

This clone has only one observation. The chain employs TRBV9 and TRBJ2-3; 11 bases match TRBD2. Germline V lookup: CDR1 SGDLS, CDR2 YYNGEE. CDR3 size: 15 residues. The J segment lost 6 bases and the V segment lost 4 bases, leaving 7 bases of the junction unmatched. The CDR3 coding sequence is TGTGCCAGCAGCTTCACTAGCGGGGGTACTGATACGCAGTATTTT. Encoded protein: CASSFTSGGTDTQYF.

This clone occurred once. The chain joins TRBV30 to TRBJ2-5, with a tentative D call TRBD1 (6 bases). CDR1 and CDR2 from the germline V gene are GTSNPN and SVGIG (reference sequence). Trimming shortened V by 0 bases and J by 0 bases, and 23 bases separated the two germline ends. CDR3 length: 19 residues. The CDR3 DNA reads TGTGCCTGGAGTGTACTATTTCGGCGGACAGCGACGTACCAAGAGACCCAGTACTTC. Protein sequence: CAWSVLFRRTATYQETQYF.

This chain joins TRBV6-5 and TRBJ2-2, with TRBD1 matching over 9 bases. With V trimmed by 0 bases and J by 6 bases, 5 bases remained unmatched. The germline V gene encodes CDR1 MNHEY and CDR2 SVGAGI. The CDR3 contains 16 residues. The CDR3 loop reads CASSYSGQGNAGELFF. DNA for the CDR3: TGTGCCAGCAGTTACTCGGGACAGGGTAACGCCGGGGAGCTGTTTTTT.

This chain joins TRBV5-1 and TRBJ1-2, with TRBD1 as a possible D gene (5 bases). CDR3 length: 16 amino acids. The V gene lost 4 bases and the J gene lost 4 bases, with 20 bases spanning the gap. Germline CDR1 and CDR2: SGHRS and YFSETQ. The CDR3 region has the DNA TGCGCCAGCAGCCCCCTGGGGACTGCCCTAGGCTATGGCTACACCTTC. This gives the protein CASSPLGTALGYGYTF. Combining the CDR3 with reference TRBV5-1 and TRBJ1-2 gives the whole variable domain KAGVTQTPRYLIKTRGQQVTLSCSPISGHRSVSWYQQTPGQGLQFLFEYFSETQRNKGNFPGRFSGRQFSNSRSEMNVSTLELGDSALYLCASSPLGTALGYGYTFGSGTRLTVV.

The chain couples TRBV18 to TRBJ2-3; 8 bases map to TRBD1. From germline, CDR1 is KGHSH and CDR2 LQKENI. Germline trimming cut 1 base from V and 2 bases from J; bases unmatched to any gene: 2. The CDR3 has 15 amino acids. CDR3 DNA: TGTGCCAGCTCACCACGGACAGGGCTCACAGATACGCAGTATTTT. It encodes CASSPRTGLTDTQYF.

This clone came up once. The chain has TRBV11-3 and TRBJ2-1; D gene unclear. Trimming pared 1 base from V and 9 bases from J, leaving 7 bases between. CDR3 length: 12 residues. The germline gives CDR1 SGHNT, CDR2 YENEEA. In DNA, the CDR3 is TGTGCCAGCAGCTTAGGACTCGGTGAGCAGTTCTTC. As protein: CASSLGLGEQFF.

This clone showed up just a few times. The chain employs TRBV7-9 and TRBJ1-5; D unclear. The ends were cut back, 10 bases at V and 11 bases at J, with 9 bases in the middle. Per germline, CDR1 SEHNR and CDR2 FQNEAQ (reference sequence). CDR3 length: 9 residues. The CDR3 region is CATGGSQHF. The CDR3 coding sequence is TGTGCCACTGGAGGGTCCCAGCATTTT. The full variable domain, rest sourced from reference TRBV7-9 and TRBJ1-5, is DTGVSQNPRHKITKRGQNVTFRCDPISEHNRLYWYRQTLGQGPEFLTYFQNEAQLEKSRLLSDRFSAERPKGSFSTLEIQRTEQGDSAMYLCATGGSQHFGDGTRLSIL.